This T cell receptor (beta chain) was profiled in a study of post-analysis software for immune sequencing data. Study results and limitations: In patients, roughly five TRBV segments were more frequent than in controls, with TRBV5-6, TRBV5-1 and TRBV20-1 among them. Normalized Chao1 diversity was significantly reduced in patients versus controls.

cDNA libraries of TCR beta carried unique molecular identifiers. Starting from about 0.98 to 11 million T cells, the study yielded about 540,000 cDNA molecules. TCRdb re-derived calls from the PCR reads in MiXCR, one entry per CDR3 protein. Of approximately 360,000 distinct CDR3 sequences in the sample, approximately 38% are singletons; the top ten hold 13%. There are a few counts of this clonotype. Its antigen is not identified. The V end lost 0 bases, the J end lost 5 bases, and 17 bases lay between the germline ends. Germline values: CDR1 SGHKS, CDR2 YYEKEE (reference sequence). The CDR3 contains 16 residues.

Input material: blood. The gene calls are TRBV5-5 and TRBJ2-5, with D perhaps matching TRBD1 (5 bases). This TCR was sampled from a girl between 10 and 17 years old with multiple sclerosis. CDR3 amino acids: CASSLAAAGRGETQYF. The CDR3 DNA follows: TGTGCCAGCAGCTTGGCCGCGGCAGGGCGTGGGGAGACCCAGTACTTC.